One sample yielded the 5 T cell receptor beta chains listed below, sequenced in a study of blood T cells in healthy people across ages. A second PCR, run for about 7 to 11 cycles, used a sample-barcoded 5' primer plus a J-beta primer mix. From the 5' RACE reads, TCRdb called clonotypes with MiXCR, one entry per CDR3 protein. The table has almost 550,000 distinct CDR3 sequences, more than 20% seen once. The same data also contributed to another study, on T cells of mothers and their children.

Sequencing was performed on blood. The receptors here all came from a boy between 5 and 17 years old in good health.

CDR3 DNA: TGCGCCAGCAGCGCTACGGCTGTAGTTTCCTACAATGAGCAGTTCTTC. It is translated as CASSATAVVSYNEQFF. The chain is built from TRBV4-1 and TRBJ2-1; D gene ambiguous. Germline V gene sequence: CDR1 MGHRA, CDR2 YSYEKL. Trimming pared 5 bases from V and 1 base from J, leaving 15 bases between. The CDR3 is 16 amino acids.

This clonotype came up a few times. The CDR3 region has the DNA TGTGCCAGCAGTTCAATAGGCACGCAAGGGAGAGAGACCCAGTACTTC. Protein: CASSSIGTQGRETQYF. The chain is built from TRBV12-3 or TRBV12-4 and TRBJ2-5, with a weak D call TRBD2 (5 bases). Trimming cost V 4 bases and J 4 bases, with 19 bases left between them. This CDR3 spans 16 amino acids.

The V and J genes are TRBV7-3 and TRBJ2-5, with D perhaps TRBD2 (6 bases). This CDR3 comprises 15 residues. The germline V gene has CDR1 SGHTA and CDR2 FQGTGA. The germline V and J ends were trimmed by 5 bases and 5 bases, with 18 bases remaining between them. This CDR3 reads CASSAGSRGLETQYF. In DNA form, the CDR3 reads TGTGCCAGCAGCGCGGGATCAAGGGGCCTTGAGACCCAGTACTTC.

This clonotype was detected a few times. The V call is TRBV14, the J call TRBJ2-7; 8 nucleotides align to TRBD1. The germline V gene has CDR1 SGHDN and CDR2 FVKESK. This CDR3 contains 15 residues. Unmatched junction bases numbered 7, after V lost 1 base and J lost 5 bases. The chain's CDR3 is CASSQGTGLYDEQYF. DNA for the CDR3: TGTGCCAGCAGCCAAGGGACAGGGCTCTACGACGAGCAGTACTTC. The variable domain in full, with the rest retrieved from reference TRBV14 and TRBJ2-7, is EAGVTQFPSHSVIEKGQTVTLRCDPISGHDNLYWYRRVMGKEIKFLLHFVKESKQDESGMPNNRFLAERTGGTYSTLKVQPAELEDSGVYFCASSQGTGLYDEQYFGPGTRLTVT.

This sequence joins TRBV29-1 and TRBJ2-5; no clear D. Germline CDR1 and CDR2: SQVTM and ANQGSEA. CDR3 length: 10 amino acids. The V gene lost 7 bases and the J gene lost 5 bases, with 8 bases spanning the gap. The CDR3 coding sequence is TGCAGCGGGCCAGTTGAGACCCAGTACTTC. It encodes CSGPVETQYF.